This T cell receptor beta chain was observed in a study of T cells in Graves' hyperthyroidism and ophthalmopathy. Uncontrolled infection, other autoimmune disease, pregnancy or lactation barred patients from enrollment. Clinical symptoms, serum thyroxine and TRAb, thyroid ultrasound and orbital computed tomography together formed the diagnostic basis. The TCR beta CDR3 regions underwent amplification using RNA transcripts as the source. The study used the HTBI primer set for a first-round RT-PCR of the TCR CDR3. MiXCR, applied by TCRdb to the multiplex PCR reads, yields one record per CDR3 protein. The table includes 480,000 or so distinct CDR3 sequences, 40% to 55% detected once. This clonotype has ten or more counts. Antigen: not known. Study-level results: Blood held most thyroid clonotypes expanded above 0.001 frequency.

The sample comprised peripheral blood or thyroid tissue (not recorded which). This TCR came from an adult woman with Graves' disease, either hyperthyroidism or ophthalmopathy (not recorded which).

CDR3 DNA: TGTGCCAGCAGCCAGGGGTCCGGGGAGCAGTACTTC. Amino acids: CASSQGSGEQYF. The gene calls are TRBV5-6 and TRBJ2-7, with TRBD1 as a possible D gene (6 bases). Between the trimmed V and J ends, which lost 4 bases and 7 bases, there was a span of 12 bases. Germline V gives CDR1 SGHDT, CDR2 YYEEEE. The CDR3 has 12 amino acids.